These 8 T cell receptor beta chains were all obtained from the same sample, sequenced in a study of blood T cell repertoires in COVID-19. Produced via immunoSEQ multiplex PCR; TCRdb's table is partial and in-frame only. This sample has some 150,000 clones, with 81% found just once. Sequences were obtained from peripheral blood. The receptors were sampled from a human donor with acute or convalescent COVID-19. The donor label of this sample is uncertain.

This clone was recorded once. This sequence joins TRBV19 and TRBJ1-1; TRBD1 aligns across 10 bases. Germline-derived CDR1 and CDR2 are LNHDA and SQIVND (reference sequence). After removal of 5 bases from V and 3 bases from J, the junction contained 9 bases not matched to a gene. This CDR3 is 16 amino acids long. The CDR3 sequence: CASSWGGTGDYTEAFF. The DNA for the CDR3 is TGTGCCAGTAGTTGGGGTGGGACAGGGGATTACACTGAAGCTTTCTTT.

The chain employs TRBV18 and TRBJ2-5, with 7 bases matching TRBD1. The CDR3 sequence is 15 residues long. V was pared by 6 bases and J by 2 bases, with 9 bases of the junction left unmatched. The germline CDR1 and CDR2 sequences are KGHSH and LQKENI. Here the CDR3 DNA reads TGTGCCAGCTCGTCGGACAGGAAGAGGCAAGAGACCCAGTACTTC. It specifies CASSSDRKRQETQYF.

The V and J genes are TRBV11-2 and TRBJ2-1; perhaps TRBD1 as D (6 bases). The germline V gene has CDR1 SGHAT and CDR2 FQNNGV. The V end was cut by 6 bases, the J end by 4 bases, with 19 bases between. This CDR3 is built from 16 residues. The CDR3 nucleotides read TGTGCCAGCAGTACTCCTATCGGGACATTTTACAATGAGCAGTTCTTC. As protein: CASSTPIGTFYNEQFF.

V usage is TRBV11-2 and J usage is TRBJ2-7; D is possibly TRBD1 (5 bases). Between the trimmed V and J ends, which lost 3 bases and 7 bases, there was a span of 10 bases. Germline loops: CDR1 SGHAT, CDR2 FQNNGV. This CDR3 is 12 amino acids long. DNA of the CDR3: TGTGCCAGCAGCTTGGTGGGGCGGGAGCAGTACGTC. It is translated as CASSLVGREQYV.

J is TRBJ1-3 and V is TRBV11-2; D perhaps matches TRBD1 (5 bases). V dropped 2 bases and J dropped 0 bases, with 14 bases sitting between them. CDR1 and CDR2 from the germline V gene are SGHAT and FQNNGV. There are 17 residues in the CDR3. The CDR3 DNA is TGTGCCAGCAGCTTATACGGCGACAGCCACTCTGGAAACACCATATATTTT. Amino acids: CASSLYGDSHSGNTIYF.

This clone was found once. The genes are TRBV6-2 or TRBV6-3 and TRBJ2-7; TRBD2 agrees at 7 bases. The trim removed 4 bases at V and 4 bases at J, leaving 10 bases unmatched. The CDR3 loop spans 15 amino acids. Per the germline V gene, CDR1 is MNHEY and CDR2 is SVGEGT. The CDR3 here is CASSFQPGGSYEQYV. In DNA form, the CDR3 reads TGTGCCAGCAGTTTTCAGCCGGGAGGATCTTACGAGCAGTACGTC.

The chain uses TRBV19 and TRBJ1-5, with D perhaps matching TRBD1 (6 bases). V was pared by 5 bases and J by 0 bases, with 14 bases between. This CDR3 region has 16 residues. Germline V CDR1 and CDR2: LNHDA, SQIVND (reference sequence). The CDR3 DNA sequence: TGTGCCAGTAGTCCTTACAGGGACGATAGCAATCAGCCCCAGCATTTT. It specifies CASSPYRDDSNQPQHF.

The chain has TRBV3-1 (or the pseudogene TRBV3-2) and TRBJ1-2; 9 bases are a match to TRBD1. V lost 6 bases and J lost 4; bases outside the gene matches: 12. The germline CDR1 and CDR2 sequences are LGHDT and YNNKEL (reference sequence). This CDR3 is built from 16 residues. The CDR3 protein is CASSRVTGGSSYGYTF. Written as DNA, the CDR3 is TGTGCCAGCAGTCGCGTAACAGGGGGCTCAAGCTATGGCTACACCTTC.